The clone carrying this T cell receptor beta chain appeared a few times. The target antigen is unknown. The CDR3 loop spans 16 amino acids. Trimming removed 0 bases from V and 5 bases from J; junction bases left unmatched: 5. Germline CDR1 and CDR2: SGHTA and FQGNSA. Indicated time point: patch test 1, 2 weeks after DPC sensitization. The treatment was: therapeutic diphenylcyclopropenone sensitization with weekly scalp DPC. These data originate in a study of human T cells and chemical hapten exposure. Study-level points and caveats: No shift was seen in TCRs above 1 in 1000 frequency with DPC sensitization.

TCRdb itself ran the RACE reads through MiXCR, one entry per CDR3 protein. The sample holds fewer than 400,000 distinct CDR3 sequences, around 7% seen once. The sample in question was whole blood, obtained in connection with sensitization to the hapten diphenylcyclopropenone (DPC). The chain recombines TRBV7-2 with TRBJ2-1; 9 bases line up with TRBD1. This TCR came from a woman aged 18-35 years with alopecia areata. Some clones in this sample may be carry-over from other donors' samples. The CDR3 bases are TGTGCCAGCAGCTTAGCGGGCGGGACAGGGCACAATGAGCAGTTCTTC. This codes for CASSLAGGTGHNEQFF.